These T cell receptor beta chains were read from a single sample in a study of control samples from healthy donors and cancer patients. Sequencing was performed with immunoSEQ multiplex PCR; in TCRdb, only in-frame clones are kept and a portion is missing. The profile shows roughly 140,000 clones, 93% of them singletons. The specimen sequenced was blood. The receptors derive from a man between 50 and 59 years old in good health. CDR3s include the opening cysteine and the closing phenylalanine or tryptophan. Fields, in order: J gene, V gene, clone size, D gene, CDR3 protein, CDR3 DNA. A D gene is named only where the DNA matches it firmly. For some rows the clone size is stated as once, few or many, or as a class when expanded; others skip it.

TRBJ2-7,TRBV18,.,TRBD2,CASSPPTISGRPYEQYF,TGTGCCAGCTCACCCCCTACAATTAGCGGGAGGCCCTACGAGCAGTACTTC
TRBJ2-1,TRBV25-1,.,TRBD2,CASTEGASGIYNEQFF,TGTGCCAGCACCGAGGGGGCTAGCGGGATCTACAATGAGCAGTTCTTC
TRBJ2-5,TRBV9,.,.,CASSPAVLWETQYF,TGTGCCAGCAGCCCCGCCGTCCTTTGGGAGACCCAGTACTTC
TRBJ1-5,TRBV5-4,.,.,CASSRAGEQPQHF,TGTGCCAGCAGCCGGGCAGGGGAACAGCCCCAGCATTTT
TRBJ2-7,TRBV18,.,TRBD2,CASSPPGLAGADEQYF,TGTGCCAGCTCACCACCGGGACTAGCGGGAGCCGACGAGCAGTACTTC
TRBJ2-7,TRBV5-4,.,TRBD2,CASSPARLAGTPSSYEQYF,TGTGCCAGCAGCCCAGCCAGGCTAGCGGGTACCCCTAGCTCCTACGAGCAGTACTTC
TRBJ1-2,TRBV28,.,.,CASSYRAGVGYTF,TGTGCCAGCAGTTACCGGGCCGGCGTTGGCTACACCTTC
TRBJ1-5,TRBV7-2,.,.,CASSLYRAGSNQPQHF,TGTGCCAGCAGCTTATACCGGGCGGGGAGCAATCAGCCCCAGCATTTT
TRBJ2-7,TRBV12-3/TRBV12-4,.,TRBD1,CASSFSRGSEQYF,TGTGCCAGCAGTTTCTCCAGGGGGAGCGAGCAGTACTTC
TRBJ1-1,TRBV7-9,.,.,CASSTPVRAEAFF,TGTGCCAGCAGCACACCCGTTCGAGCAGAAGCTTTCTTT
TRBJ1-5,TRBV20-1,once,.,CSASVGGESNQPQHF,TGCAGTGCTAGTGTCGGGGGCGAATCCAATCAGCCCCAGCATTTT
TRBJ1-5,TRBV7-9,.,.,CASSLSIGTQHF,TGTGCCAGCAGCTTATCAATAGGCACCCAGCATTTT
TRBJ2-7,TRBV30,.,.,CAWSVDTYEQYF,TGTGCCTGGAGTGTGGATACCTACGAGCAGTACTTC
TRBJ2-5,TRBV6-5,.,.,CASSSDEIIARTQYF,TGTGCCAGCAGTTCCGATGAGATTATAGCACGGACCCAGTACTTC
TRBJ2-3,TRBV19,.,.,CATRDTGRADTQYF,TGTGCCACCCGGGACACGGGAAGGGCAGATACGCAGTATTTT
TRBJ2-6,TRBV5-4,.,.,CASSLDGSGANVLTF,TGTGCCAGCAGCTTGGACGGGTCTGGGGCCAACGTCCTGACTTTC
TRBJ2-7,TRBV29-1,.,.,CSVFDLAAYEQYF,TGCAGCGTTTTTGATTTGGCAGCCTACGAGCAGTACTTC
TRBJ1-2,TRBV10-3,.,TRBD1,CAISVKGGDGYTF,TGTGCCATCAGTGTAAAAGGGGGCGATGGCTACACCTTC
TRBJ2-1,TRBV19,once,TRBD2,CASSSSLAGGVSTYNEQFF,TGTGCCAGTAGTTCATCACTAGCGGGAGGAGTGAGCACCTACAATGAGCAGTTCTTC
TRBJ1-1,TRBV27,.,.,CASQRGAAAFF,TGTGCCAGCCAACGGGGGGCTGCAGCTTTCTTT
TRBJ1-4,TRBV6-5,.,.,CASSYGTRSAEKLFF,TGTGCCAGCAGTTATGGGACAAGAAGTGCTGAAAAACTGTTTTTT
TRBJ2-1,TRBV7-6,.,.,CASSLLAFRSYNEQFF,TGTGCCAGCAGCTTACTAGCCTTTCGCTCCTACAATGAGCAGTTCTTC
TRBJ2-1,TRBV19,.,.,CASSIGQNNEQFF,TGTGCCAGTAGTATAGGGCAGAACAATGAGCAGTTCTTC
TRBJ1-5,TRBV19,.,.,CASSIGNSNQPQHF,TGTGCCAGTAGTATCGGGAATAGCAATCAGCCCCAGCATTTT
TRBJ1-4,TRBV30,.,.,CASQVGGFGELFF,TGTGCCTCGCAAGTCGGGGGGTTCGGGGAACTGTTTTTT
TRBJ2-5,TRBV18,.,TRBD2,CASSPTGRADETQYF,TGTGCCAGCTCACCAACCGGGAGGGCCGACGAGACCCAGTACTTC
TRBJ2-2,TRBV18,.,TRBD2,CASSPRLAGVTGELFF,TGTGCCAGCTCGCCGAGACTAGCGGGAGTCACCGGGGAGCTGTTTTTT
TRBJ1-4,TRBV15,.,TRBD1,CATSRDRQGNEKLFF,TGTGCCACCAGCAGAGATCGACAGGGGAATGAAAAACTGTTTTTT
TRBJ1-1,TRBV28,.,TRBD1,CASSLGTGEGTEAFF,TGTGCCAGCAGTTTGGGAACAGGGGAAGGAACTGAAGCTTTCTTT
TRBJ1-1,TRBV6-5,.,.,CASSRGRTEAFF,TGTGCCAGCAGCAGGGGAAGAACTGAAGCTTTCTTT
TRBJ1-5,TRBV4-1,.,.,CASSQGGSTRLYQPQHF,TGCGCCAGCAGCCAAGGGGGGTCAACCAGACTCTATCAGCCCCAGCATTTT
TRBJ1-2,TRBV7-9,.,TRBD1,CASSLTGQVLLKYTF,TGTGCCAGCAGCTTAACCGGACAGGTGCTTTTGAAATACACCTTC
TRBJ1-2,TRBV13,.,TRBD1,CASSSRTGRGYGYTF,TGTGCCAGCAGCTCTCGGACAGGGCGAGGCTATGGCTACACCTTC
TRBJ2-7,TRBV14,.,.,CASSQDRARGAYEQYF,TGTGCCAGCAGCCAAGATCGAGCGCGGGGCGCCTACGAGCAGTACTTC
TRBJ1-4,TRBV20-1,.,.,CSATEDRKLFF,TGCAGTGCTACAGAAGATCGAAAACTGTTTTTT
TRBJ1-1,TRBV14,.,.,CASSLPGLNTEAFF,TGTGCCAGCAGCCTACCGGGGCTGAACACTGAAGCTTTCTTT
TRBJ1-2,TRBV27,.,.,CASSPTVVNYGYTF,TGTGCCAGCAGCCCGACAGTTGTTAACTATGGCTACACCTTC
TRBJ2-1,TRBV4-1,.,TRBD2,CASSQGSAGGSYNEQFF,TGCGCCAGCAGCCAAGGTTCGGCGGGAGGGTCCTACAATGAGCAGTTCTTC
TRBJ2-1,TRBV5-4,.,.,CASSLGPGTEQFF,TGTGCCAGCAGCTTGGGGCCCGGGACCGAGCAGTTCTTC
TRBJ1-3,TRBV3-1/TRBV3-2,few,.,CASSQSGPLSGNTIYF,TGTGCCAGCAGCCAGAGCGGGCCCCTCTCTGGAAACACCATATATTTT
TRBJ2-1,TRBV7-9,.,TRBD2,CASSPEGLAYYNEQFF,TGTGCCAGCAGCCCCGAGGGACTAGCGTACTACAATGAGCAGTTCTTC